A selection of T cell receptor beta chains follows, all from one sample in a study of PD-1 blockade in classical Hodgkin lymphoma. The method was immunoSEQ multiplex PCR; TCRdb's version includes in-frame clones alone and lacks a portion of them. Here the sample spans around 13,000 clones, approximately 87% being singletons. The source material was CD4+ T cells from blood, sampled at baseline. The source is a human donor with classical Hodgkin lymphoma. Each CDR3 is given with its conserved first and last residue. The D gene is left open where the match is weak. The size of a clone is reported for some rows only, either as once, few or many, or as a class for expanded clones.

abundance: NA
v_gene: TRBV7-6
j_gene: TRBJ1-6
d_gene: NA
CDR3aa: CASSDQGRSPLHF
CDR3nt: TGTGCCAGCAGCGACCAAGGGCGTTCACCCCTCCACTTT

abundance: NA
v_gene: TRBV7-2
j_gene: TRBJ2-3
d_gene: TRBD2
CDR3aa: CASSLGGLATTDTQYF
CDR3nt: TGTGCCAGCAGCTTAGGGGGACTAGCGACCACAGATACGCAGTATTTT

abundance: NA
v_gene: TRBV6-5
j_gene: TRBJ1-4
d_gene: TRBD1
CDR3aa: CASRRQGQEKLFF
CDR3nt: TGTGCCAGCAGAAGACAGGGCCAAGAAAAACTGTTTTTT

abundance: NA
v_gene: TRBV4-1
j_gene: TRBJ2-5
d_gene: NA
CDR3aa: CASSQDRIPETQYF
CDR3nt: TGCGCCAGCAGCCAAGATAGAATTCCAGAGACCCAGTACTTC

abundance: NA
v_gene: TRBV6-6
j_gene: TRBJ2-1
d_gene: NA
CDR3aa: CASSYGRANEQFF
CDR3nt: TGTGCCAGCAGTTACGGCAGGGCCAATGAGCAGTTCTTC

abundance: NA
v_gene: TRBV6-6
j_gene: TRBJ2-2
d_gene: NA
CDR3aa: CASSYLTGKAGELFF
CDR3nt: TGTGCCAGCAGTTACTTAACGGGGAAGGCCGGGGAGCTGTTTTTT

abundance: NA
v_gene: TRBV27
j_gene: TRBJ2-7
d_gene: NA
CDR3aa: CASRRGTSIGYEQYF
CDR3nt: TGTGCCAGCAGGAGGGGAACTTCTATCGGGTACGAGCAGTACTTC

abundance: NA
v_gene: TRBV7-6
j_gene: TRBJ2-2
d_gene: TRBD1
CDR3aa: CASRGTGNTGELFF
CDR3nt: TGTGCCAGCAGGGGGACAGGGAACACCGGGGAGCTGTTTTTT

abundance: NA
v_gene: TRBV6-1
j_gene: TRBJ1-5
d_gene: TRBD1
CDR3aa: CASSGPGQGLQPQHF
CDR3nt: TGTGCCAGCAGTGGACCGGGACAGGGTTTACAGCCCCAGCATTTT

abundance: NA
v_gene: TRBV28
j_gene: TRBJ2-3
d_gene: TRBD2
CDR3aa: CASSSLTSGRNADTQYF
CDR3nt: TGTGCCAGCAGTTCGCTTACTAGCGGGAGGAACGCAGATACGCAGTATTTT

abundance: NA
v_gene: TRBV29-1
j_gene: TRBJ2-7
d_gene: TRBD1
CDR3aa: CSVSRPGTAYEQYF
CDR3nt: TGCAGCGTTTCCCGCCCCGGGACAGCCTACGAGCAGTACTTC

abundance: NA
v_gene: TRBV18
j_gene: TRBJ1-5
d_gene: NA
CDR3aa: CASSPQGPNQPQHF
CDR3nt: TGTGCCAGCTCACCTCAGGGTCCCAATCAGCCCCAGCATTTT

abundance: few
v_gene: TRBV7-9
j_gene: TRBJ1-4
d_gene: TRBD1
CDR3aa: CASSSGTGARKLFF
CDR3nt: TGTGCCAGCAGCTCCGGGACAGGCGCCCGTAAACTGTTTTTT

abundance: NA
v_gene: TRBV14
j_gene: TRBJ1-1
d_gene: NA
CDR3aa: CASSQEGRDTMNTEAFF
CDR3nt: TGTGCCAGCAGCCAGGAGGGGAGAGACACTATGAACACTGAAGCTTTCTTT

abundance: NA
v_gene: TRBV30
j_gene: TRBJ2-1
d_gene: NA
CDR3aa: CAWTRDSYNEQFF
CDR3nt: TGTGCCTGGACCCGGGACTCTTACAATGAGCAGTTCTTC

abundance: NA
v_gene: TRBV5-6
j_gene: TRBJ1-2
d_gene: TRBD1
CDR3aa: CASSVLTGVGYGYTF
CDR3nt: TGTGCCAGCAGCGTTCTTACAGGGGTGGGCTATGGCTACACCTTC

abundance: NA
v_gene: TRBV5-6
j_gene: TRBJ2-7
d_gene: NA
CDR3aa: CASSLNGEQYF
CDR3nt: TGTGCCAGCAGCCTCAACGGGGAGCAGTACTTC

abundance: NA
v_gene: TRBV5-1
j_gene: TRBJ2-5
d_gene: TRBD2
CDR3aa: CASGLAGGKGTQYF
CDR3nt: TGCGCCAGCGGACTAGCGGGGGGGAAGGGGACCCAGTACTTC

abundance: NA
v_gene: TRBV6-6
j_gene: TRBJ1-1
d_gene: NA
CDR3aa: CASSYPTELNTEAFF
CDR3nt: TGTGCCAGCAGTTACCCCACGGAGCTGAACACTGAAGCTTTCTTT

abundance: NA
v_gene: TRBV9
j_gene: TRBJ2-7
d_gene: NA
CDR3aa: CASGNGDWYEQYF
CDR3nt: TGTGCCAGCGGAAATGGGGATTGGTACGAGCAGTACTTC

abundance: NA
v_gene: TRBV4-1
j_gene: TRBJ2-3
d_gene: NA
CDR3aa: CASSLLSAGATRGDTQYF
CDR3nt: TGCGCCAGCAGCCTGCTGTCGGCGGGGGCCACCAGGGGGGATACGCAGTATTTT

abundance: NA
v_gene: TRBV30
j_gene: TRBJ2-1
d_gene: NA
CDR3aa: CAWKKGWYNEQFF
CDR3nt: TGTGCCTGGAAGAAGGGGTGGTACAATGAGCAGTTCTTC

abundance: NA
v_gene: TRBV5-1
j_gene: TRBJ2-2
d_gene: TRBD1
CDR3aa: CASSVDRGGTGELFF
CDR3nt: TGCGCCAGCAGCGTGGACAGGGGAGGGACCGGGGAGCTGTTTTTT

abundance: NA
v_gene: TRBV6-6
j_gene: TRBJ2-5
d_gene: NA
CDR3aa: CASSTGETQYF
CDR3nt: TGTGCCAGCAGTACAGGCGAGACCCAGTACTTC

abundance: NA
v_gene: TRBV25-1
j_gene: TRBJ1-6
d_gene: NA
CDR3aa: CASSGLQSPLHF
CDR3nt: TGTGCCAGCAGTGGACTCCAATCACCCCTCCACTTT

abundance: NA
v_gene: TRBV30
j_gene: TRBJ1-4
d_gene: NA
CDR3aa: CAWRLPGGAREKLFF
CDR3nt: TGTGCCTGGAGACTCCCCGGTGGGGCGCGAGAAAAACTGTTTTTT

abundance: NA
v_gene: TRBV19
j_gene: TRBJ2-5
d_gene: NA
CDR3aa: CASSDGPGLAETQYF
CDR3nt: TGTGCCAGTAGTGATGGTCCGGGCTTGGCCGAGACCCAGTACTTC

abundance: NA
v_gene: TRBV14
j_gene: TRBJ1-6
d_gene: NA
CDR3aa: CASSQVGSPLHF
CDR3nt: TGTGCCAGCAGCCAAGTGGGCTCACCCCTCCACTTT

abundance: NA
v_gene: TRBV6-1
j_gene: TRBJ2-5
d_gene: TRBD1
CDR3aa: CASKRTGGSETQYF
CDR3nt: TGTGCCAGCAAAAGGACAGGGGGCAGTGAGACCCAGTACTTC